This T cell receptor beta chain appears in the sequencing data of a study of T cells in Graves' hyperthyroidism and ophthalmopathy. At the level of the study: Peripheral blood specimens were obtained at initial diagnosis, prior to any treatment.

Amplified TCR beta CDR3 regions came from RNA transcripts. When the TCR CDR3 underwent first-round RT-PCR, the HTBI primer set was used. TCRdb recomputed calls from the multiplex PCR reads with MiXCR, one row per CDR3 protein. There are about 640,000 distinct CDR3 sequences in the sample; around 21% occur only once, and roughly 30% lies in the top ten. Study-level findings and limits: Expanded thyroid clonotypes (above 0.001) were mostly also found in blood.

This clonotype was seen a few times. Its antigen remains unidentified. Patients were excluded for uncontrolled infection, other autoimmune disease, pregnancy or lactation. V lost 0 bases to trimming and J lost 4 bases, with 9 bases between them. This CDR3 is 14 amino acids long. Germline CDR1 and CDR2: SEHNR and FQNEAQ (reference sequence). This rearrangement joins TRBV7-9 to TRBJ1-1; D uncertain. Source material: blood. This TCR was sampled from a man aged 25-40 years with Graves' ophthalmopathy. The CDR3 loop reads CASSLAASSTEAFF. The CDR3 bases are TGTGCCAGCAGCTTAGCGGCGAGTTCCACTGAAGCTTTCTTT.